A selection of T cell receptor beta chains follows, all from one sample in a study of memory CD4+ T cells and cytomegalovirus serostatus. Some clones are missing from TCRdb's copy, which holds only in-frame ones; the method was immunoSEQ multiplex PCR. Of roughly 45,000 clones detected, over 75% appear once; the ten largest clones hold around 0.77%. The sample comprised memory CD4+ T cells from blood. The source of these receptors is an adult in good health and CMV-seronegative. CDR3s include the opening cysteine and the closing phenylalanine or tryptophan. A D gene is named only where the DNA matches it firmly. Some rows have no size entry. The others give once, few or many, or a class for an expanded clone.

CDR3nt: TGTGCCAGCAGTGTTGGGACAGGAAGATACGAGCAGTACTTC
CDR3aa: CASSVGTGRYEQYF
d_gene: TRBD1
v_gene: TRBV2
abundance: .
j_gene: TRBJ2-7

CDR3nt: TGTGCCAGCTCACCAAGACGGATCTCCTACAATGAGCAGTTCTTC
CDR3aa: CASSPRRISYNEQFF
d_gene: .
v_gene: TRBV18
abundance: .
j_gene: TRBJ2-1

CDR3nt: TGTGCCAGCAACTTTAGGGGGGGGTTCAATCAGCCCCAGCATTTT
CDR3aa: CASNFRGGFNQPQHF
d_gene: .
v_gene: TRBV28
abundance: few
j_gene: TRBJ1-5

CDR3nt: TGTGCCAGCAGCTTAGACGAGGGGAAAGTCCACAATGAGCAGTTCTTC
CDR3aa: CASSLDEGKVHNEQFF
d_gene: .
v_gene: TRBV11-2
abundance: few
j_gene: TRBJ2-1

CDR3nt: TGTGCCAGCAGCACAAACCCGGGGCGGGAGACCCAGTACTTC
CDR3aa: CASSTNPGRETQYF
d_gene: .
v_gene: TRBV9
abundance: .
j_gene: TRBJ2-5

CDR3nt: TGTGCCAGCAGCTTGGGGGCTAGCGCCAAAAACATTCAGTACTTC
CDR3aa: CASSLGASAKNIQYF
d_gene: .
v_gene: TRBV5-6
abundance: few
j_gene: TRBJ2-4

CDR3nt: TGTGCCAGCAGTTACAAGGGTCGGGGCACCGGGGAGCTGTTTTTT
CDR3aa: CASSYKGRGTGELFF
d_gene: .
v_gene: TRBV6-5
abundance: .
j_gene: TRBJ2-2

CDR3nt: TGTGCCATCAGTGTGGGACAGGGGGCCGTGCTAGCTAACTATGGCTACACCTTC
CDR3aa: CAISVGQGAVLANYGYTF
d_gene: TRBD1
v_gene: TRBV10-3
abundance: .
j_gene: TRBJ1-2

CDR3nt: TGTGCCTCCGGGAGGGGACTAGCGGTTAAGGGGACGGGGGAGCTGTTTTTT
CDR3aa: CASGRGLAVKGTGELFF
d_gene: TRBD2
v_gene: TRBV10-3
abundance: .
j_gene: TRBJ2-2

CDR3nt: TGCGCCAGCAGCCGGGGAGAGAGGTACGAGCAGTACTTC
CDR3aa: CASSRGERYEQYF
d_gene: .
v_gene: TRBV4-1
abundance: .
j_gene: TRBJ2-7

CDR3nt: TGTGCCAGCAGCGGACGACTCCACACCTCTGGAAACACCATATATTTT
CDR3aa: CASSGRLHTSGNTIYF
d_gene: .
v_gene: TRBV9
abundance: .
j_gene: TRBJ1-3

CDR3nt: TGCGCCAGCAGCTTAGAGGATCTCTTCTCCTACAATGAGCAGTTCTTC
CDR3aa: CASSLEDLFSYNEQFF
d_gene: .
v_gene: TRBV4-1
abundance: .
j_gene: TRBJ2-1

CDR3nt: TGTGCCAGTAGTAACCCCCAGGACACCCCATTCGGTAGCAATCAGCCCCAGCATTTT
CDR3aa: CASSNPQDTPFGSNQPQHF
d_gene: .
v_gene: TRBV19
abundance: .
j_gene: TRBJ1-5

CDR3nt: TGCGCCAGCAGCCCACCGGGACGGGGGAACACTGAAGCTTTCTTT
CDR3aa: CASSPPGRGNTEAFF
d_gene: .
v_gene: TRBV5-1
abundance: .
j_gene: TRBJ1-1

CDR3nt: TGCAGCGTTTCGTCCAGGGGTGGCAATGAGCAGTTCTTC
CDR3aa: CSVSSRGGNEQFF
d_gene: .
v_gene: TRBV29-1
abundance: .
j_gene: TRBJ2-1

CDR3nt: TGTGCCATCAGTGGGCCTGTGACTAGCGGGAGCAGGACCCAGTACTTC
CDR3aa: CAISGPVTSGSRTQYF
d_gene: TRBD2
v_gene: TRBV10-3
abundance: .
j_gene: TRBJ2-5

CDR3nt: TGCGCCAGCAGGAAGGGGACAGGGGGCTACGAGCAGTACTTC
CDR3aa: CASRKGTGGYEQYF
d_gene: TRBD1
v_gene: TRBV10-2
abundance: .
j_gene: TRBJ2-7

CDR3nt: TGTGCCAGCAGCCCCTACCGGGACCTTGGGACTGAAGCTTTCTTT
CDR3aa: CASSPYRDLGTEAFF
d_gene: .
v_gene: TRBV16
abundance: .
j_gene: TRBJ1-1

CDR3nt: TGTGCCAGCAGTTATGGGAAGGGGCGAGATGGCTACACCTTC
CDR3aa: CASSYGKGRDGYTF
d_gene: .
v_gene: TRBV6-6
abundance: .
j_gene: TRBJ1-2

CDR3nt: TGTGCCTGGAGTACCGCCTTGATGGGAAACACCATATATTTT
CDR3aa: CAWSTALMGNTIYF
d_gene: .
v_gene: TRBV30
abundance: .
j_gene: TRBJ1-3

CDR3nt: TGTGCCACCAGCAGAGATAAAAGGTCCGCCGGGGAGCTGTTTTTT
CDR3aa: CATSRDKRSAGELFF
d_gene: .
v_gene: TRBV15
abundance: .
j_gene: TRBJ2-2

CDR3nt: TGTGCCAGCAGCTCATTCCGGGACAGATACTATGGCTACACCTTC
CDR3aa: CASSSFRDRYYGYTF
d_gene: TRBD1
v_gene: TRBV11-2
abundance: .
j_gene: TRBJ1-2

CDR3nt: TGTGCCAGCAGCTTGGGGCAGACGGGGGGAACTGAAGCTTTCTTT
CDR3aa: CASSLGQTGGTEAFF
d_gene: .
v_gene: TRBV5-4
abundance: .
j_gene: TRBJ1-1

CDR3nt: TGTGCCAGTACCAACCGCCGGGACAGGGCATCTGAAGCTTTCTTT
CDR3aa: CASTNRRDRASEAFF
d_gene: TRBD1
v_gene: TRBV19
abundance: few
j_gene: TRBJ1-1

CDR3nt: TGTGCCAGCAGTTACCCCCAGGGTGCCAAAAACATTCAGTACTTC
CDR3aa: CASSYPQGAKNIQYF
d_gene: .
v_gene: TRBV6-5
abundance: .
j_gene: TRBJ2-4

CDR3nt: TGTGCCAGCAGCCCGAGATTTAACTATGGCTACACCTTC
CDR3aa: CASSPRFNYGYTF
d_gene: .
v_gene: TRBV11-1
abundance: .
j_gene: TRBJ1-2

CDR3nt: TGTGCCAGTAGACCGACTAGCGGGGGATACAATGAGCAGTTCTTC
CDR3aa: CASRPTSGGYNEQFF
d_gene: TRBD2
v_gene: TRBV19
abundance: .
j_gene: TRBJ2-1

CDR3nt: TGTGCCAGCAGCATAGCCGGACAGATTTCTAACTATGGCTACACCTTC
CDR3aa: CASSIAGQISNYGYTF
d_gene: .
v_gene: TRBV6-6
abundance: .
j_gene: TRBJ1-2

CDR3nt: TGTGCCAGCAGCTCAAAGCAGGGAATAGATCCTGAAGCTTTCTTT
CDR3aa: CASSSKQGIDPEAFF
d_gene: .
v_gene: TRBV11-2
abundance: .
j_gene: TRBJ1-1

CDR3nt: TGTGCCTGGAGTGGGGAGTACACTGAAGCTTTCTTT
CDR3aa: CAWSGEYTEAFF
d_gene: .
v_gene: TRBV30
abundance: .
j_gene: TRBJ1-1

CDR3nt: TGTGCCAGCAGCACACCCACAGGGCCCGAGACCCAGTACTTC
CDR3aa: CASSTPTGPETQYF
d_gene: .
v_gene: TRBV7-2
abundance: few
j_gene: TRBJ2-5

CDR3nt: TGTGCCAGCACCCCGGGCCGTCGTGGATACAATGAGCAGTTCTTC
CDR3aa: CASTPGRRGYNEQFF
d_gene: .
v_gene: TRBV6-5
abundance: .
j_gene: TRBJ2-1

CDR3nt: TGTGCCAGCAGCTTCCTAGGAGGGGGCCACGAGCAGTACTTC
CDR3aa: CASSFLGGGHEQYF
d_gene: .
v_gene: TRBV7-9
abundance: .
j_gene: TRBJ2-7

CDR3nt: TGTGCCAGCAGCACACAGGCGGCAGGTTTCAATCAGCCCCAGCATTTT
CDR3aa: CASSTQAAGFNQPQHF
d_gene: .
v_gene: TRBV5-5
abundance: .
j_gene: TRBJ1-5

CDR3nt: TGTGCCAGCAGCTTAGCCCAACAGGGGAGTGGTGGCTACACCTTC
CDR3aa: CASSLAQQGSGGYTF
d_gene: TRBD1
v_gene: TRBV7-6
abundance: .
j_gene: TRBJ1-2

CDR3nt: TGTGCCTGGAGTGTGGATGGCGGGAGGCTCGAGCAGTACTTC
CDR3aa: CAWSVDGGRLEQYF
d_gene: TRBD2
v_gene: TRBV30
abundance: .
j_gene: TRBJ2-7

CDR3nt: TGTGCCAGCAGCTGGGGGACAGTTGGCGGTGAAAAACTGTTTTTT
CDR3aa: CASSWGTVGGEKLFF
d_gene: TRBD1
v_gene: TRBV7-2
abundance: .
j_gene: TRBJ1-4

CDR3nt: TGTGCCAGCAGTTTACCCTCGGGGGTGGGCACAGATACGCAGTATTTT
CDR3aa: CASSLPSGVGTDTQYF
d_gene: .
v_gene: TRBV28
abundance: .
j_gene: TRBJ2-3

CDR3nt: TGTGCCAGCACTCAGCTCTATGGCTACACCTTC
CDR3aa: CASTQLYGYTF
d_gene: .
v_gene: TRBV2
abundance: .
j_gene: TRBJ1-2

CDR3nt: TGTGCCAGCAGCTTGGCTAGGAAAATGGGGCAGTTCTTC
CDR3aa: CASSLARKMGQFF
d_gene: .
v_gene: TRBV7-2
abundance: .
j_gene: TRBJ2-1

CDR3nt: TGTGCCAGCAGCTTAGGGTACTCAGATACGCAGTATTTT
CDR3aa: CASSLGYSDTQYF
d_gene: .
v_gene: TRBV7-2
abundance: .
j_gene: TRBJ2-3

CDR3nt: TGTGCCAGCCGAGACAGGGACAACTATGGCTACACCTTC
CDR3aa: CASRDRDNYGYTF
d_gene: TRBD1
v_gene: TRBV6-5
abundance: .
j_gene: TRBJ1-2

CDR3nt: TGCGCCAGCAGCCAAGTTGGGACAGGGCGCACAGATACGCAGTATTTT
CDR3aa: CASSQVGTGRTDTQYF
d_gene: TRBD1
v_gene: TRBV4-1
abundance: .
j_gene: TRBJ2-3

CDR3nt: TGTGCCAGCACCCAAACGGGGACCCAGTACTTC
CDR3aa: CASTQTGTQYF
d_gene: .
v_gene: TRBV11-2
abundance: .
j_gene: TRBJ2-5

CDR3nt: TGTGCCAGCAGCCAGGACACCGGGACACTTAACGTCCTGACTTTC
CDR3aa: CASSQDTGTLNVLTF
d_gene: .
v_gene: TRBV4-2
abundance: .
j_gene: TRBJ2-6

CDR3nt: TGTGCCAGCTCACCTTCGCGGGGGGCCTACAATGAGCAGTTCTTC
CDR3aa: CASSPSRGAYNEQFF
d_gene: TRBD2
v_gene: TRBV18
abundance: .
j_gene: TRBJ2-1

CDR3nt: TGTGCCAGCAGTGAAAATCCGAACACTGAAGCTTTCTTT
CDR3aa: CASSENPNTEAFF
d_gene: .
v_gene: TRBV6-1
abundance: .
j_gene: TRBJ1-1

CDR3nt: TGTGCCAGCAGCTTAGGGACTAGCGGGATTTTTTACGAGCAGTACTTC
CDR3aa: CASSLGTSGIFYEQYF
d_gene: TRBD2
v_gene: TRBV11-2
abundance: .
j_gene: TRBJ2-7

CDR3nt: TGTGCCAGCAGCTTAACTAGCGGGGGGGGCCCAGATACGCAGTATTTT
CDR3aa: CASSLTSGGGPDTQYF
d_gene: TRBD2
v_gene: TRBV7-2
abundance: .
j_gene: TRBJ2-3

CDR3nt: TGTGCCAATAGCGGGAGGGCTATAGATACGCAGTATTTT
CDR3aa: CANSGRAIDTQYF
d_gene: TRBD2
v_gene: TRBV2
abundance: .
j_gene: TRBJ2-3

CDR3nt: TGTGCCAGCAGTTCGTCCCCTAACTATGGCTACACCTTC
CDR3aa: CASSSSPNYGYTF
d_gene: .
v_gene: TRBV28
abundance: .
j_gene: TRBJ1-2

CDR3nt: TGTGCCAGCAGGCCCGGGACTAGCGGTTCCTACAATGAGCAGTTCTTC
CDR3aa: CASRPGTSGSYNEQFF
d_gene: TRBD2
v_gene: TRBV25-1
abundance: .
j_gene: TRBJ2-1

CDR3nt: TGTGCCAGCACCGCAGGGTCCCGCCGATGGAACACCATATATTTT
CDR3aa: CASTAGSRRWNTIYF
d_gene: .
v_gene: TRBV6-5
abundance: .
j_gene: TRBJ1-3

CDR3nt: TGTGCCAGCGCGGGCGGGTTCAGCTACGAGCAGTACTTC
CDR3aa: CASAGGFSYEQYF
d_gene: .
v_gene: TRBV6-6
abundance: .
j_gene: TRBJ2-7

CDR3nt: TGTGCCAGCAGTGATCTAGCGGGGGGGCCGTTTCGCACAGATACGCAGTATTTT
CDR3aa: CASSDLAGGPFRTDTQYF
d_gene: TRBD2
v_gene: TRBV6-1
abundance: .
j_gene: TRBJ2-3

CDR3nt: TGTGCCAGCAGCTTTGTTTCGGGGACTTCGAAAGAGACCCAGTACTTC
CDR3aa: CASSFVSGTSKETQYF
d_gene: .
v_gene: TRBV7-6
abundance: few
j_gene: TRBJ2-5

CDR3nt: TGTGCCAGCACTAGCGGGTATGCCTACGAGCAGTACTTC
CDR3aa: CASTSGYAYEQYF
d_gene: TRBD2
v_gene: TRBV6-5
abundance: .
j_gene: TRBJ2-7